Listed here are 3 T cell receptor beta chains from one sample, sequenced in a study of cytomegalovirus exposure and HLA in healthy donors. The PCR contained 60 Vbeta and 13 Jbeta primers. Profiling relied on immunoSEQ multiplex PCR, and the TCRdb table lists in-frame clones only, not all of them. Among 110,000 or so clones, 82% were seen once, and the ten largest hold roughly 2.6%. The sample consisted of PBMCs. The receptors were sampled from a woman aged 18-29 years in good health and CMV-seronegative.

The rearrangement joins TRBV9 to TRBJ2-6; TRBD1 matches at 11 bases. The trim removed 0 bases at V and 4 bases at J, leaving 15 bases unmatched. From germline, CDR1 is SGDLS and CDR2 YYNGEE. This CDR3 is 21 amino acids long. The CDR3 region has the DNA TGTGCCAGCAGCGTAGGGGACAGGGGGTCCCGAGTCGGTTCCGGGGCCAACGTCCTGACTTTC. Its translation: CASSVGDRGSRVGSGANVLTF.

This chain links TRBV19 with TRBJ1-2; 7 nucleotides line up with TRBD1. V shed 2 bases, J shed 0 bases, and the junction held 0 bases outside the gene matches. From germline, CDR1 is LNHDA and CDR2 SQIVND (reference sequence). The CDR3 length is 14 residues. The CDR3 coding sequence is TGTGCCAGTAGTATACAGGGGGCTAACTATGGCTACACCTTC. Translation: CASSIQGANYGYTF. Filled out from reference TRBV19 and TRBJ1-2, the complete variable domain reads DGGITQSPKYLFRKEGQNVTLSCEQNLNHDAMYWYRQDPGQGLRLIYYSQIVNDFQKGDIAEGYSVSREKKESFPLTVTSAQKNPTAFYLCASSIQGANYGYTFGSGTRLTVV.

CDR3 nucleotide sequence: TGTGCCAGCAGTGACTCTAGCTACAATGAGCAGTTCTTC. It translates to CASSDSSYNEQFF. The chain employs TRBV6-4 and TRBJ2-1; D is unclear. V was cut by 0 bases and J by 3 bases, with 3 bases left in between. CDR3 size: 13 residues. Germline V CDR1 and CDR2: MRHNA, SNTAGT.